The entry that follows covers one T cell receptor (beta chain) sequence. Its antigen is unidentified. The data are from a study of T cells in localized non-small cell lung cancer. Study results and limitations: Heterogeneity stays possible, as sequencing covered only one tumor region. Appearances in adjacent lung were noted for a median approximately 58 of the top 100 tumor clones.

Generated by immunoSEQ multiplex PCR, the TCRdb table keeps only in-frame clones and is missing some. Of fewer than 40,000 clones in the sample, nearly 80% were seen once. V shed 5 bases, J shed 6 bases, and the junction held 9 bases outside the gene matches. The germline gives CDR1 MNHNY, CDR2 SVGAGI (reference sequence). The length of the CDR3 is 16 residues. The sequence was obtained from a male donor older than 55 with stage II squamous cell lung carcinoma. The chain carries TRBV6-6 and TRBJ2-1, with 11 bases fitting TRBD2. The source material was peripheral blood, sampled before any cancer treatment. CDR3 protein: CASSTSGGGGSNEQFF. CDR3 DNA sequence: TGTGCCAGCAGTACTAGCGGGGGTGGAGGTAGCAATGAGCAGTTCTTC.